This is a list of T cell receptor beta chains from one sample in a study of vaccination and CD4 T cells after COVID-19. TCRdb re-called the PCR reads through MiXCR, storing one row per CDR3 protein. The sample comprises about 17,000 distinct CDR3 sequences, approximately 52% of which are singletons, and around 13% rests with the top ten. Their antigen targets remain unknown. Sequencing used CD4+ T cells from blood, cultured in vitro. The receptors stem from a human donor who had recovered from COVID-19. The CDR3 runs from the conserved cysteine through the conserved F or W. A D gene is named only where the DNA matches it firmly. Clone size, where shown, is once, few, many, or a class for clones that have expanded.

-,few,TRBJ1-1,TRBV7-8,TGTGCCAGCAGCACACAGATGAACACTGAAGCTTTCTTT,CASSTQMNTEAFF
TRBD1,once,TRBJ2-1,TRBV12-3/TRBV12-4,TGTGCCAGCAGTCTTGGACAGGGTAGGAATGAGCAGTTCTTC,CASSLGQGRNEQFF
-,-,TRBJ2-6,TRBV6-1,TGTGCCAGCAGTGAGTCAGGGGCCAACGTCCTGACTTTC,CASSESGANVLTF
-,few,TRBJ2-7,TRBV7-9,TGTGCCAGCAGCTTATTGGGACATTCTAACGAGCAGTACTTC,CASSLLGHSNEQYF
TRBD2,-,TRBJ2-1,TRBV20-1,TGCAGTGCTAGAGCGATGACTAGCGGGGGGAACAATGAGCAGTTCTTC,CSARAMTSGGNNEQFF
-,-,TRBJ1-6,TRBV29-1,TGCAGCGGGAGCTCCTATAATTCACCCCTCCACTTT,CSGSSYNSPLHF
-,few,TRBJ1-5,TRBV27,TGTGCCAGCAGTTTATCGCCAATCAAGCCCCAGCATTTT,CASSLSPIKPQHF
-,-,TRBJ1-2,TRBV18,TGTGCCAGCTCACCACCGGGGTACTCAATGGGAGGCTATGGCTACACCTTC,CASSPPGYSMGGYGYTF
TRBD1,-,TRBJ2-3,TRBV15,TGTGCCACCAGCACCGGACAGGGGACCACAGATACGCAGTATTTT,CATSTGQGTTDTQYF
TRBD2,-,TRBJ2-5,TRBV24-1,TGTGCCACCAGTGACCCTAGCGGGAGGGCGTCCGATGAGACCCAGTACTTC,CATSDPSGRASDETQYF
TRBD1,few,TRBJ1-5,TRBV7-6,TGTGCCAGCAGCGCCCAAACAGGGGGCAATCAGCCCCAGCATTTT,CASSAQTGGNQPQHF
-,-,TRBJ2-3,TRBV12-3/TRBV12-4,TGTGCCAGCAGTCCTAGGGGCACAGATACGCAGTATTTT,CASSPRGTDTQYF
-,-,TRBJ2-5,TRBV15,TGTGCCACCAGCAGACGTCTAAAGGTCACGGGCTCGGAGACCCAGTACTTC,CATSRRLKVTGSETQYF
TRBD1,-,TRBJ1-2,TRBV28,TGTGCCAGCAGTCCCCGACAGGGAAGAGGCTACACCTTC,CASSPRQGRGYTF
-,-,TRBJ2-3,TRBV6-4,TGTGCCAGCAGTGACTCCTACAGACCCCTCACAGATACGCAGTATTTT,CASSDSYRPLTDTQYF
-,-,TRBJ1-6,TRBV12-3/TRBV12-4,TGTGCCAGCAGTTCCGTATCGAATTCACCCCTCCACTTT,CASSSVSNSPLHF
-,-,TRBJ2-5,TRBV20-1,TGCAGTGCTAGAGTAGGAGGGGAAGGGCGGGAGACCCAGTACTTC,CSARVGGEGRETQYF
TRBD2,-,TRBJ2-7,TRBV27,TGTGCCAGCAGCCCCGGGACTAGCGGGTTTGGTTACGAGCAGTACTTC,CASSPGTSGFGYEQYF
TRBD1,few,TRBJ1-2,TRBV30,TGTGCCTGGGGGACAGGAATTAACTATGGCTACACCTTC,CAWGTGINYGYTF
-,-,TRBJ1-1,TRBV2,TGTGCCAGCGGGGAAGGGGGAGTTGGCACTGAAGCTTTCTTT,CASGEGGVGTEAFF
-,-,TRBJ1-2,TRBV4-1,TGCGCCAGCAGCCTTTACCACGGGACTGGGATCGGGGGCTACACCTTC,CASSLYHGTGIGGYTF
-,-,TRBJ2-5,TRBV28,TGTGCCAGCAGTGAGGGGCCCGGGACCCAGTACTTC,CASSEGPGTQYF
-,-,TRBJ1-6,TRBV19,TGTGCCAGTACGTACCGGGACGGCAAGTCACCCCTCCACTTT,CASTYRDGKSPLHF
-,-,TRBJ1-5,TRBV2,TGTGCCAGCAGTCTGACAGGACCCTATAGCAATCAGCCCCAGCATTTT,CASSLTGPYSNQPQHF
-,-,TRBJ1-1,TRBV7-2,TGTGCCAGCAGCCCGAGGATGGCGGCTGAAGCTTTCTTT,CASSPRMAAEAFF
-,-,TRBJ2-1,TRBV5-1,TGCGCCAGCAGTTCCGGGACCCAGTCCCAGTTCTTC,CASSSGTQSQFF
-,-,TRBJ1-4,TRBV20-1,TGCAGTGCCACCGTTAGGGGGGAGAAAAAACTGTTTTTT,CSATVRGEKKLFF